This T cell receptor (beta chain) stems from a study of response to subunit inactivated influenza vaccine. TCRdb called the RT-PCR reads again in MiXCR, with one record for every CDR3 protein. The table has 400,000 to 550,000 distinct CDR3 sequences, less than 30% seen once. The germline V gene encodes CDR1 SGHTA and CDR2 FQGNSA. The CDR3 extends over 16 amino acids. Trimming left V 0 bases short and J 2 bases short, with 10 bases between. Study findings and constraints: Authors suggested each seasonal influenza vaccination recruits few new T cells.

Points on this clonotype: Its antigen is unknown.

V and J are TRBV7-2 and TRBJ2-2, with unresolved D. The source was CD4+ T cells sorted from PBMCs, collected approximately 5 days after vaccination. The clonotype originates from a man aged 45-65 years who received an inactivated influenza vaccine. CDR3 region: CASSLAFGTNTGELFF. The CDR3 DNA follows: TGTGCCAGCAGCTTAGCTTTTGGTACAAACACCGGGGAGCTGTTTTTT.